A selection of T cell receptor beta chains follows, all from one sample in a study of blood T cell repertoires in COVID-19. Only in-frame clones appear in the TCRdb table, and some are missing; sequencing was by immunoSEQ multiplex PCR. Seen here are 200,000 to 250,000 clones, roughly 84% observed once, and the top ten hold less than 2.5%. What was sequenced was peripheral blood. These receptors all stem from a woman aged 55 to 70 with acute or convalescent COVID-19. The CDR3 runs from the conserved cysteine through the conserved F or W. Each record gives: D gene, J gene, V gene, clone size, CDR3 protein, CDR3 DNA. The D gene is left open where the match is weak. The size of a clone is reported for some rows only, either as once, few or many, or as a class for expanded clones.

>TRBD1|TRBJ1-1|TRBV19|NA
CASSADRVVNTEAFF
TGTGCCAGTAGTGCGGACAGGGTGGTGAACACTGAAGCTTTCTTT
>NA|TRBJ1-4|TRBV7-9|NA
CASSLVGGVGNEKLFF
TGTGCCAGCAGCTTAGTGGGGGGAGTAGGGAATGAAAAACTGTTTTTT
>TRBD1|TRBJ2-7|TRBV6-5|once
CASRAQGARGYEQYF
TGTGCCAGCAGAGCGCAGGGGGCGCGAGGGTACGAGCAGTACTTC
>NA|TRBJ1-1|TRBV28|NA
CASRTENTEAFF
TGTGCCAGCCGTACAGAGAACACTGAAGCTTTCTTT
>NA|TRBJ2-3|TRBV7-2|NA
CASSSDGVGTDTQYF
TGTGCCAGCAGCTCAGACGGGGTCGGCACAGATACGCAGTATTTT
>TRBD2|TRBJ2-5|TRBV7-2|NA
CASSLVSGGRETQYF
TGTGCCAGCAGCTTAGTAAGCGGGGGAAGAGAGACCCAGTACTTC
>TRBD2|TRBJ2-1|TRBV5-1|NA
CASSLGSSGGYNEQFF
TGCGCCAGCAGCTTGGGATCTAGCGGGGGGTACAATGAGCAGTTCTTC
>NA|TRBJ1-1|TRBV2|NA
CASSLEGLTEAFF
TGTGCCAGCTCGCTTGAGGGCTTGACTGAAGCTTTCTTT
>NA|TRBJ2-2|TRBV5-1|NA
CASSVTGIGTGELFF
TGCGCCAGCAGCGTCACAGGGATCGGCACCGGGGAGCTGTTTTTT
>NA|TRBJ1-4|TRBV7-9|NA
CASSLTTNEKLFF
TGTGCCAGCAGCTTAACTACAAATGAAAAACTGTTTTTT
>NA|TRBJ2-7|TRBV5-4|few
CASSNGQNYEQYF
TGTGCCAGCAGCAACGGACAGAACTACGAGCAGTACTTC
>NA|TRBJ1-2|TRBV7-2|NA
CASSLVWGDGYTF
TGTGCCAGCAGCTTAGTTTGGGGGGATGGCTACACCTTC
>NA|TRBJ1-5|TRBV19|NA
CASSSGTSIFNQPQHF
TGTGCCAGTAGCTCCGGGACATCGATCTTCAATCAGCCCCAGCATTTT
>TRBD2|TRBJ2-1|TRBV19|NA
CASSYGGGLSYNEQFF
TGTGCCAGTAGTTATGGCGGGGGGCTATCCTACAATGAGCAGTTCTTC
>NA|TRBJ1-2|TRBV19|NA
CASSNETPIGGYTF
TGTGCCAGTAGTAACGAGACACCTATAGGAGGCTACACCTTC
>NA|TRBJ1-1|TRBV7-2|NA
CASSPGRSGSNTEAFF
TGTGCCAGCAGCCCGGGGAGGTCGGGTTCGAACACTGAAGCTTTCTTT
>NA|TRBJ2-1|TRBV7-2|NA
CASSLATWRNEQFF
TGTGCCAGCAGCTTAGCGACATGGAGGAATGAGCAGTTCTTC
>NA|TRBJ1-1|TRBV29-1|NA
CSVEGGATEAFF
TGCAGCGTTGAAGGGGGCGCCACTGAAGCTTTCTTT
>NA|TRBJ2-2|TRBV11-2|once
CASSLLAADTGELFF
TGTGCCAGCAGCTTACTCGCAGCGGACACCGGGGAGCTGTTTTTT
>NA|TRBJ2-7|TRBV12-3/TRBV12-4|NA
CASSSPTRQYF
TGTGCCAGCAGTTCCCCCACGCGGCAGTACTTC
>TRBD2|TRBJ2-7|TRBV5-1|NA
CASSSGLAGGISYF
TGCGCCAGCAGCTCGGGACTAGCGGGGGGCATTTCCTACTTC
>TRBD2|TRBJ2-1|TRBV20-1|once
CSASDTSGYNEQFF
TGCAGTGCTAGTGATACTAGCGGGTACAATGAGCAGTTCTTC
>TRBD1|TRBJ1-1|TRBV3-1/TRBV3-2|NA
CASSQDTDRGQAFF
TGTGCCAGCAGCCAAGATACTGACAGGGGTCAAGCTTTCTTT
>NA|TRBJ2-2|TRBV7-9|once
CASSLAIPAGARELFF
TGTGCCAGCAGCTTAGCGATTCCAGCAGGGGCTCGGGAGCTGTTTTTT
>NA|TRBJ1-2|TRBV5-1|few
CASSSTSLGRGYGYTF
TGCGCCAGCAGCTCTACCTCACTAGGTCGGGGCTATGGCTACACCTTC
>TRBD2|TRBJ2-1|TRBV9|NA
CASSVGVGGGAFEQFF
TGTGCCAGCAGCGTAGGAGTGGGCGGGGGGGCATTTGAGCAGTTCTTC
>NA|TRBJ1-5|TRBV6-1|few
CASSESGRNQPQHF
TGTGCCAGCAGTGAATCAGGCAGGAATCAGCCCCAGCATTTT
>NA|TRBJ2-1|TRBV6-2/TRBV6-3|once
CASSPLVGGKGIQNEQFF
TGTGCCAGCAGCCCATTAGTTGGGGGGAAGGGGATACAGAATGAGCAGTTCTTC
>TRBD1|TRBJ1-6|TRBV6-5|NA
CASSLTTTDRGPLHF
TGTGCCAGCAGCCTAACAACTACCGACAGGGGGCCCCTCCACTTT
>TRBD1|TRBJ2-6|TRBV4-1|NA
CASSPPQGQGLSGANVLTF
TGCGCCAGCAGCCCACCTCAGGGACAGGGGCTCTCTGGGGCCAACGTCCTGACTTTC
>NA|TRBJ1-1|TRBV5-1|NA
CASSRGTEAFF
TGCGCCAGCTCCAGGGGCACTGAAGCTTTCTTT